These T cell receptor beta chains were read from a single sample in a study of identical twins. TCRdb independently ran MiXCR on the 5' RACE reads; one entry per CDR3 protein. The sample consists of about 520,000 distinct CDR3 sequences, about 20% of them appearing once. These data were likewise used in another study, on T cells expressing NK-cell markers.

The source material was CD4+ T cells sorted from blood. The source of these receptors is a woman between 18 and 29 years old in good health. The CDR3 runs from the conserved cysteine through the conserved F or W. D genes are given only for firm matches. Rows give clone size only sometimes, using once, few, many, or a class for an expanded clone.

. TRBJ2-7 TRBV14 . TGTGCCAGCAGCCAAGATACCTACGAGCAGTACTTC CASSQDTYEQYF
. TRBJ1-1 TRBV20-1 few TGCACCATGACCGCGGGTTCTGTGAACACTGAAGCTTTCTTT CTMTAGSVNTEAFF
. TRBJ2-1 TRBV12-3/TRBV12-4 . TGTGCCAGCACCTTGAGGATCCCCAATGAGCAGTTCTTC CASTLRIPNEQFF
TRBD2 TRBJ2-1 TRBV27 . TGTGCCAGCAGGGGGACTAGCGGATACAAGAGGTACAATGAGCAGTTCTTC CASRGTSGYKRYNEQFF
. TRBJ2-1 TRBV5-1 . TGCGCCAGCAGCTCCCTCCCAGTGAGGGGCAATGAGCAGTTCTTC CASSSLPVRGNEQFF
. TRBJ2-2 TRBV20-1 . TGCAGTGCTAGAGATCTTTCGCGAGGAACCGGGGAGCTGTTTTTT CSARDLSRGTGELFF
TRBD1 TRBJ2-3 TRBV20-1 . TGCAGTGCTAGAAAACAGGGGGTAGATACGCAGTATTTT CSARKQGVDTQYF
. TRBJ2-7 TRBV10-3 . TGTGCCATCAGTGTCTCCGGGACGGCGAGCTCCTACGAGCAGTACTTC CAISVSGTASSYEQYF
TRBD2 TRBJ2-1 TRBV7-9 few TGTGCCAGCAGCGCCGGGACTAGCGGGAGTAATGAGCAGTTCTTC CASSAGTSGSNEQFF
. TRBJ2-2 TRBV5-1 few TGCGCCAGCAGCCTGGACATAGCAGGTTTAGGGGAGCTGTTTTTT CASSLDIAGLGELFF
. TRBJ2-7 TRBV6-5 few TGTGCCAGCAGTTACGTGACCCTAAGTAGGTCCTACGAGCAGTACTTC CASSYVTLSRSYEQYF
TRBD2 TRBJ2-1 TRBV29-1 few TGCAGCGTTTATACTAGCGGGAGGGCAAAGGGGCCCGTATACAATGAGCAGTTCTTC CSVYTSGRAKGPVYNEQFF
TRBD2 TRBJ2-3 TRBV20-1 few TGCAGTGCAACCCTTAGCGGGAGGGCGACAGATACGCAGTATTTT CSATLSGRATDTQYF
TRBD2 TRBJ2-1 TRBV15 . TGTGCCACCAGGTACGGGAGGGGGAATGAGCAGTTCTTC CATRYGRGNEQFF
. TRBJ2-7 TRBV18 . TGTGCCAGCTCACGTCGGGATCTCGGGCAGTACTTC CASSRRDLGQYF
. TRBJ2-1 TRBV6-1 many TGTGCCAGCAAAAGCCCCTCCTACAATGAGCAGTTCTTC CASKSPSYNEQFF
TRBD1 TRBJ1-2 TRBV9 . TGTGCCAGCAGCGTAGATCAGGGGGTGCAGGTCTATGGCTACACCTTC CASSVDQGVQVYGYTF
. TRBJ2-2 TRBV10-1 . TGCGCCACGCACCCTAGACAGGCTCGAGGCACCGGGGAGCTGTTTTTT CATHPRQARGTGELFF
TRBD2 TRBJ2-2 TRBV5-6 few TGTGCCAGCAGCTTGCGGCGGGAGCTCAACACCGGGGAGCTGTTTTTT CASSLRRELNTGELFF
TRBD1 TRBJ2-7 TRBV7-9 many TGTGCCAGCAGCTTAACAGGGGCGGCGCAGTACTTC CASSLTGAAQYF
TRBD2 TRBJ2-2 TRBV7-8 . TGTGCCAGCAGCCAACCGGGGGGGTCCGGGGAGCTGTTTTTT CASSQPGGSGELFF
TRBD1 TRBJ2-5 TRBV10-3 many TGTGCCATCGCTGAACCAGGGGGCCGACAAGAGACCCAGTACTTC CAIAEPGGRQETQYF
TRBD1 TRBJ1-2 TRBV12-3/TRBV12-4 . TGTGCCAGCAGTTCGTCGCCCGGGACAGGCGGGATGTTC CASSSSPGTGGMF
TRBD2 TRBJ2-5 TRBV5-1 . TGCGCCAGCAGCTCCGTTGTGGGACTAGCGGGGGGCCGGAGAGAGACCCAGTACTTC CASSSVVGLAGGRRETQYF
. TRBJ2-1 TRBV12-3/TRBV12-4 . TGTGCCAGCAGTTCGTATGCCAATGAGCAGTTCTTC CASSSYANEQFF
TRBD2 TRBJ2-1 TRBV6-5 . TGTGCCAGCAGTTACTCCCTAGCGGGGCCCCCCGATGAGCAGTTCTTC CASSYSLAGPPDEQFF
TRBD2 TRBJ2-1 TRBV20-1 few TGCAGTGCTTGGGGCGGGGGGGGTTCCTACAATGAGCAGTTCTTC CSAWGGGGSYNEQFF
TRBD1 TRBJ1-2 TRBV5-4 few TGTGCCAGCACCACCGGCCAGGGGGACTATGGCTACACCTTC CASTTGQGDYGYTF
TRBD2 TRBJ2-7 TRBV6-5 few TGTGCCAGCAGTTACTCGTATAGCGGGAGGATATACGAGCAGTACTTC CASSYSYSGRIYEQYF
TRBD1 TRBJ1-2 TRBV5-1 . TGCGCCAGCAGCCTCCCGGGACAGACCAACTATGGCTACACCTTC CASSLPGQTNYGYTF
TRBD2 TRBJ2-3 TRBV4-1 . TGCGCCAGCAGTCTAACGACTAGCGGGGGCACAGATACGCAGTATTTT CASSLTTSGGTDTQYF